Below, 20 T cell receptor beta chains from the same sample are listed, as sequenced in a study of cytomegalovirus exposure and HLA in healthy donors (dated by TCRdb to 2017 to 2019). The method was the immunoSEQ multiplex PCR assay. A mixture of 60 forward primers for TCR Vbeta segments and 13 reverse primers for TCR Jbeta segments was used in the multiplex PCR. TCRdb stores this immuneACCESS table with in-frame sequences only. Part of the clones is absent; in the studies checked, under half of the shortfall reflects unresolved V genes, and no reason is known for the rest. Across this sample there are some 120,000 clones, with over 75% seen only once. The ten largest clonotypes hold roughly 3.5% of the sample. Sequencing input: PBMCs. These receptors all come from a human donor in good health.

The count of this clone is one. This chain joins TRBV5-6 and TRBJ1-3; perhaps TRBD1 as D (6 bases). The CDR3 is 16 amino acids. V was shortened by 3 bases and J by 4 bases, with 17 bases between the two germline ends. CDR1 and CDR2 from the germline V gene are SGHDT and YYEEEE. Written as DNA, the CDR3 is TGTGCCAGCAGCTCGACAGGCCGCGGGGGAGGAAACACCATATATTTT. The encoded protein is CASSSTGRGGGNTIYF.

The chain is built from TRBV30 and TRBJ1-5, with D tentatively TRBD1 (5 bases). Trimming left V 3 bases short and J 0 bases short, with 12 bases between. The CDR3 length is 15 residues. The germline CDR1 and CDR2 sequences are GTSNPN and SVGIG (reference sequence). This CDR3 is CAWSALGHSNQPQHF. CDR3 DNA: TGTGCCTGGAGCGCCCTGGGGCATAGCAATCAGCCCCAGCATTTT.

In this sample, this clone turned up once. The chain uses TRBV19 and TRBJ1-1; D is unclear. The CDR3 sequence is 11 residues long. The V end lost 7 bases, the J end lost 1 base, and 4 bases lay between the germline ends. Germline lookup yields CDR1 LNHDA and CDR2 SQIVND (reference sequence). In DNA, the CDR3 is TGTGCCAGTACGAGGAACACTGAAGCTTTCTTT. Translation: CASTRNTEAFF.

This clone was recorded once. The chain's CDR3 is CASSPDSNYGYTF. The CDR3 DNA follows: TGTGCCAGCAGCCCGGACAGCAACTATGGCTACACCTTC. The genes are TRBV5-4 and TRBJ1-2, with a weak D call TRBD1 (6 bases). Per germline, CDR1 SGHNT and CDR2 YYREEE (reference sequence). This CDR3 is 13 amino acids long. V was cut by 4 bases and J by 2 bases, with 9 bases left in between. The complete variable domain, with remaining parts taken from reference TRBV5-4 and TRBJ1-2, reads ETGVTQSPTHLIKTRGQQVTLRCSSQSGHNTVSWYQQALGQGPQFIFQYYREEENGRGNFPPRFSGLQFPNYSSELNVNALELDDSALYLCASSPDSNYGYTFGSGTRLTVV.

The V and J genes are TRBV7-9 and TRBJ2-1; 9 positions match TRBD2. The CDR3 length is 15 residues. The V segment lost 8 bases and the J segment 8 bases; nucleotides outside the gene matches: 13. Germline V gives CDR1 SEHNR, CDR2 FQNEAQ (reference sequence). In DNA, the CDR3 is TGTGCCAGCGTCCCGTGGCGGGAGGGCCAGGATGAGCAGTTCTTC. Its protein product is CASVPWREGQDEQFF.

This clone has more than one count but fewer than ten. The CDR3 DNA follows: TGTGCCAGCAGCTACTGGGGACTAGCGGATGAGCAGTTCTTC. Protein product: CASSYWGLADEQFF. The chain is built from TRBV7-9 and TRBJ2-1; 11 bases agree with TRBD2. V shed 4 bases and J 8 bases; nucleotides not matched to a gene: 4. The CDR3 is 14 amino acids. Germline CDR1 SEHNR, CDR2 FQNEAQ (reference sequence).

The J gene is TRBJ2-1, the V gene TRBV4-2; possibly TRBD1 for D (5 bases). Germline-derived CDR1 and CDR2 are LGHNA and YNFKEQ. V dropped 0 bases and J dropped 6 bases, with 12 bases sitting between them. The CDR3 covers 15 residues. The CDR3: CASSQDGAWINEQFF. CDR3 sequence (DNA): TGTGCCAGCAGCCAAGATGGGGCCTGGATCAATGAGCAGTTCTTC.

This chain joins TRBV7-8 and TRBJ2-5, with D possibly TRBD2 on 6 matching bases. The CDR3 totals 16 residues. Germline CDR1 SGHVS, CDR2 FQNEAQ. V lost 1 base and J lost 2, with 14 bases in between. This CDR3 reads CASSLGSGGEQETQYF. Here the CDR3 DNA reads TGTGCCAGCAGCTTAGGTAGCGGCGGGGAACAAGAGACCCAGTACTTC.

This clone was counted a single time. The chain links TRBV25-1 to TRBJ1-2; no reliable D call. The ends were cut back, 5 bases at V and 7 bases at J, with 11 bases in the middle. Germline assignment: CDR1 MGHDK and CDR2 SYGVNS. There are 12 residues in the CDR3. CDR3 nucleotides: TGTGCCAGCAGTCCCCCTCTAGGTGGCTACACCTTC. Amino acids: CASSPPLGGYTF.

J is TRBJ2-3 and V is TRBV28; TRBD2 matches 7 bases. This CDR3 spans 15 amino acids. V lost 7 bases and J lost 5; bases outside the gene matches: 12. CDR1 is MDHEN and CDR2 is SYDVKM in the germline V gene. CDR3 loop: CASTQGGSGEDTQYF. Written as DNA, the CDR3 is TGTGCCAGCACTCAGGGCGGGAGCGGGGAAGATACGCAGTATTTT.

This clone appeared a single time. J is TRBJ1-3 and V is TRBV5-6, with no clear D. Per the germline V gene, CDR1 is SGHDT and CDR2 is YYEEEE. The CDR3 runs 15 residues. Trimming pared 4 bases from V and 3 bases from J, leaving 14 bases between. The CDR3 DNA follows: TGTGCCAGCAGCCATAGACCGGGGATTGGAAACACCATATATTTT. Protein sequence: CASSHRPGIGNTIYF.

V is TRBV9 and J is TRBJ2-1, with TRBD1 matching over 9 bases. V lost 0 bases to trimming and J lost 8 bases; unmatched junction nucleotides: 12. Germline values: CDR1 SGDLS, CDR2 YYNGEE. CDR3 length equals 17 residues. CDR3 bases: TGTGCCAGCAGCGTAGAGGGAACAGGGGGCCCGGGCGATGAGCAGTTCTTC. It encodes CASSVEGTGGPGDEQFF.

This rearrangement joins TRBV28 to TRBJ2-1; 8 bases fit TRBD2. Germline-derived CDR1 and CDR2 are MDHEN and SYDVKM. Trimming took 2 bases from V and 9 from J; bases not matched to a gene: 15. This CDR3 region has 17 residues. CDR3 residues: CASSLIGGGLGSGEQFF. The CDR3 region has the DNA TGTGCCAGCAGTTTAATAGGAGGGGGACTAGGAAGCGGTGAGCAGTTCTTC.

This chain joins TRBV5-1 and TRBJ1-2, with unresolved D. Germline V gene data show CDR1 as SGHRS and CDR2 as YFSETQ. The V end lost 0 bases, the J end lost 2 bases, and 11 bases lay between the germline ends. The CDR3 sequence is 15 residues long. CDR3 bases: TGCGCCAGCAGCTTGGATCCGGGTGCCAACTATGGCTACACCTTC. Translated: CASSLDPGANYGYTF. The entire variable domain, with the rest obtained from reference TRBV5-1 and TRBJ1-2, is as follows: KAGVTQTPRYLIKTRGQQVTLSCSPISGHRSVSWYQQTPGQGLQFLFEYFSETQRNKGNFPGRFSGRQFSNSRSEMNVSTLELGDSALYLCASSLDPGANYGYTFGSGTRLTVV.

This clone appeared once. The V and J genes are TRBV15 and TRBJ2-5; no clear D gene. Germline CDR1 LNHNV, CDR2 YYDKDF (reference sequence). Trimming stripped 1 base from V and 2 bases from J, with 11 bases between. The CDR3 runs 15 residues. The CDR3 here is CATSRGERPQETQYF. The DNA of the CDR3 is TGTGCCACCAGCAGAGGCGAGAGGCCACAAGAGACCCAGTACTTC.

The chain couples TRBV28 to TRBJ2-7, with no clear D. The V and J ends lost 3 bases and 0 bases respectively, with 9 bases between them. Germline V gives CDR1 MDHEN, CDR2 SYDVKM. The CDR3 covers 14 residues. The CDR3 region has the DNA TGTGCCAGCAGTTTTACCTATAGCTCCTACGAGCAGTACTTC. Its translation is CASSFTYSSYEQYF.

The V call is TRBV18, the J call TRBJ1-1; D is uncertain. Trimming cost V 0 bases and J 1 base, with 6 bases left between them. Germline CDR1 KGHSH, CDR2 LQKENI. CDR3 length: 14 amino acids. This chain's CDR3 is CASSPPAGNTEAFF. The CDR3 coding sequence is TGTGCCAGCTCACCACCGGCAGGGAACACTGAAGCTTTCTTT.

The V call is TRBV11-1, the J call TRBJ1-4; 7 bases fit TRBD1. The CDR3 loop spans 16 amino acids. The junction had 3 bases not matched to a gene; V was cut back by 2 bases and J by 0 bases. Germline V gene sequence: CDR1 SGHAT, CDR2 FQDESV (reference sequence). The CDR3 loop is CASSLCQGATNEKLFF. The CDR3 region has the DNA TGTGCCAGCAGCTTATGTCAGGGGGCAACTAATGAAAAACTGTTTTTT. The entire variable domain, with the rest obtained from reference TRBV11-1 and TRBJ1-4, is as follows: EAEVAQSPRYKITEKSQAVAFWCDPISGHATLYWYRQILGQGPELLVQFQDESVVDDSQLPKDRFSAERLKGVDSTLKIQPAELGDSAMYLCASSLCQGATNEKLFFGSGTQLSVL.

The rearrangement uses TRBV5-6 and TRBJ1-1; a possible D gene is TRBD1 (6 bases). V was clipped by 6 bases and J by 1 base, with 16 bases between them. This CDR3 has 15 residues. Germline V gene sequence: CDR1 SGHDT, CDR2 YYEEEE. The CDR3 is CASTRDTIPNTEAFF. The CDR3 DNA is TGTGCCAGCACCCGGGACACAATTCCGAACACTGAAGCTTTCTTT.

This chain connects TRBV20-1 to TRBJ2-3, with unresolved D. This CDR3 comprises 11 residues. Germline assignment: CDR1 DFQATT and CDR2 SNEGSKA (reference sequence). Trimming removed 3 bases from V and 3 bases from J, with 4 bases in between. In DNA, the CDR3 is TGCAGTGCTAGGGAGACAGATACGCAGTATTTT. Its translation is CSARETDTQYF.